These 5 T cell receptor beta chains came from one sample sequenced in a study of T cell responses to AZD1222 COVID-19 vaccine. Produced via immunoSEQ multiplex PCR; TCRdb's table is partial and in-frame only. The sample has about 150,000 clones; over 75% are singletons. Here the sequenced sample was peripheral blood, taken 28 days after the second dose of the MenACWY control vaccine. The source of these receptors is an adult who received the MenACWY meningococcal vaccine as a control.

A note on this clone: One end of the junction is discordant with germline, which a read error may explain. V gene TRBV3-1 (or the pseudogene TRBV3-2) combines with J gene TRBJ2-4; 12 nucleotides line up with TRBD1. This CDR3 spans 11 amino acids. Germline V gene lookup returns CDR1 LGHDT and CDR2 YNNKEL (reference sequence). This chain's CDR3 is CASSGGQGAHF. The CDR3 DNA follows: TGTGCCAGCAGCGGGGGACAGGGGGCCCACTTC.

The chain joins TRBV2 to TRBJ1-1; D gene unclear. The germline CDR1 and CDR2 sequences are SNHLY and FYNNEI. V was shortened by 7 bases and J by 1 base, with 10 bases between the two germline ends. This CDR3 spans 13 amino acids. The CDR3 DNA follows: TGTGCCAGCAAAGTCACAAGGAACACTGAAGCTTTCTTT. Its protein product is CASKVTRNTEAFF. The whole variable domain, remainder taken from reference TRBV2 and TRBJ1-1, is EPEVTQTPSHQVTQMGQEVILRCVPISNHLYFYWYRQILGQKVEFLVSFYNNEISEKSEIFDDQFSVERPDGSNFTLKIRSTKLEDSAMYFCASKVTRNTEAFFGQGTRLTVV.

The rearrangement links TRBV11-3 to TRBJ1-6; unclear D gene. There are 15 residues in the CDR3. V lost 0 bases, J lost 7 bases, and 10 bases lay in between. Germline CDR1 reads SGHNT; CDR2 reads YENEEA. The CDR3, as DNA: TGTGCCAGCAGCTTAGAAAGGGCTAAGAATTCACCCCTCCACTTT. Its translation: CASSLERAKNSPLHF.

The chain joins TRBV5-1 to TRBJ2-7, with D unclear. The CDR3 runs 14 residues. V gave up 3 bases and J gave up 5 bases, with 15 bases separating them. Germline CDR1 and CDR2: SGHRS and YFSETQ. CDR3 bases: TGCGCCAGCAGCTCGACGGTAAAAATCCACGAGCAGTACTTC. Its protein product is CASSSTVKIHEQYF.

In nucleotides, the CDR3 is TGCGCCAGCAGCCGGGGGACCGGAAACTATGGCTACACCTTC. Encoded protein: CASSRGTGNYGYTF. The gene calls are TRBV4-1 and TRBJ1-2; D is perhaps TRBD1 (5 bases). With 4 bases removed from V and 2 bases from J, the gap between germline ends came to 11 bases. The germline V gene encodes CDR1 MGHRA and CDR2 YSYEKL. CDR3 length: 14 residues.